The source of this T cell receptor (beta chain) is a study of memory CD4+ T cells and cytomegalovirus serostatus. Across the study: Donors were healthy Belgian adults, several CMV seropositive and approximately 25 seronegative.

V was clipped by 3 bases and J by 8 bases; unmatched bases: 9. CDR1 and CDR2 from the germline V gene are SGDLS and YYNGEE. The CDR3 is 15 residues long. Sequenced by immunoSEQ multiplex PCR; TCRdb stores in-frame clones only, minus some. This sample has fewer than 90,000 clones, with around four fifths found just once. Single viable CD3+CD4+CD8-CD45RO+ cells were sorted as the memory CD4+ T cells. Positive selection with CD4 microbeads enriched total CD4+ T cells. The specimen was memory CD4+ T cells from blood. The rearrangement joins TRBV9 to TRBJ1-4, with 8 bases fitting TRBD1. This receptor was identified in an adult in good health and CMV-seropositive. The CDR3 reads CASSAPGTGPEKLFF. For the CDR3, the DNA is TGTGCCAGCAGCGCCCCGGGGACAGGACCCGAAAAACTGTTTTTT.